This entry is about one T cell receptor beta chain. Produced via immunoSEQ multiplex PCR; TCRdb's table is partial and in-frame only. The data hold hundreds of thousands of clones, with 70% to 90% observed a single time. These data come from a study of shared T cell receptors in the human thymus. The CDR3 covers 12 residues. Germline loops: CDR1 MNHEY, CDR2 SVGAGI. These data were likewise used in another study, on human thymus T cells. This second study says: Resections were taken during corrective heart surgery, and the thymus tissue came from these. Thymic and blood repertoires showed apparently biased V and J gene usage. Related reports documented highly overlapping thymic repertoires among unrelated individuals.

Sample: thymocytes. This clonotype was obtained from a boy younger than two with a congenital heart defect. This chain connects TRBV6-5 to TRBJ1-4; the D is unclear. CDR3 loop: CINEATNEKLFF. The CDR3 coding sequence is TGTATAAACGAGGCAACTAATGAAAAACTGTTTTTT.